At least ten counts were recorded for the clone carrying this T cell receptor beta chain. This CDR3 contains 15 residues. Trimming shortened V by 5 bases and J by 9 bases, and 20 bases separated the two germline ends. Germline-derived CDR1 and CDR2 are SGHTA and FQGNSA. This entry is derived from a study of T-cell reconstitution after alpha-beta-depleted transplantation in children. Unique molecular identifiers were incorporated during preparation of the TCRbeta library. Using its own MiXCR run on the PCR reads, TCRdb lists one record per CDR3 protein. The sample yields some 590,000 distinct CDR3 sequences, roughly 10% seen once.

The source was PBMCs from the stem cell graft donor, collected from the stem cell graft. The chain uses TRBV7-2 and TRBJ2-1; D is perhaps TRBD2 (6 bases). This TCR came from a human donor who donated a stem cell graft to a child with acute myeloid leukemia. The CDR3 region is CASSPSSALHGEQFF. The CDR3 bases are TGTGCCAGCAGCCCCTCTAGCGCCTTACACGGTGAGCAGTTCTTC.